Below, 16 T cell receptor beta chains from the same sample are listed, as sequenced in a study of Ad26.COV2.S vaccination and SARS-CoV-2 variants. Treatment noted: roughly 20 received Ad26.COV2.S at low or high dose, single or two shots; five or six received placebo; per-sample allocation not given. The samples date from day 63 after the first vaccine or placebo injection. Measured with immunoSEQ multiplex PCR; TCRdb has only the in-frame clones, and not every one. The table lists hundreds of thousands of clones, about 86% of them singletons, with about 10% in the top ten. The specimen was peripheral blood, collected in a trial of Ad26.COV2.S vaccine versus placebo. All receptors come from a person between 18 and 59 years old who received the Ad26.COV2.S COVID-19 vaccine or a placebo.

V usage is TRBV5-6 and J usage is TRBJ1-1; D is undetermined. The CDR3 has 16 amino acids. Trimming took 4 bases from V and 1 from J, leaving 17 bases between them. Germline values: CDR1 SGHDT, CDR2 YYEEEE. The CDR3 loop is CASSLPSTRKNTEAFF. The CDR3 DNA sequence: TGTGCCAGCAGCCTACCCTCTACAAGGAAGAACACTGAAGCTTTCTTT.

The chain is built from TRBV6-5 and TRBJ2-3; D is perhaps TRBD2 (6 bases). Germline loops: CDR1 MNHEY, CDR2 SVGAGI. The CDR3 has 16 amino acids. Trimming left V 1 base short and J 0 bases short, with 11 bases between. The CDR3, as DNA: TGTGCCAGCAGTTACTTGCGGGGTACTAGCACAGATACGCAGTATTTT. Translating it yields CASSYLRGTSTDTQYF.

The chain recombines TRBV11-2 with TRBJ1-5, with no clear D. Germline CDR1 and CDR2: SGHAT and FQNNGV. V gave up 0 bases and J gave up 6 bases, with 6 bases separating them. The CDR3 is 13 residues long. CDR3 in amino acids: CASSLDSTQPQHF. For the CDR3, the DNA is TGTGCCAGCAGCTTAGATTCCACTCAGCCCCAGCATTTT. The variable domain in full, with the rest retrieved from reference TRBV11-2 and TRBJ1-5, is EAGVAQSPRYKIIEKRQSVAFWCNPISGHATLYWYQQILGQGPKLLIQFQNNGVVDDSQLPKDRFSAERLKGVDSTLKIQPAKLEDSAVYLCASSLDSTQPQHFGDGTRLSIL.

This chain connects TRBV19 to TRBJ2-2; 11 bases are a match to TRBD2. The CDR3 spans 18 residues. The V segment lost 8 bases and the J segment 7 bases; nucleotides outside the gene matches: 18. CDR1 is LNHDA and CDR2 is SQIVND in the germline V gene (reference sequence). CDR3: CASQPAGLAGGPNGELFF. CDR3 DNA sequence: TGTGCCAGTCAACCGGCGGGATTAGCGGGGGGGCCTAACGGGGAGCTGTTTTTT.

This clone was recorded only once. V usage is TRBV6-5 and J usage is TRBJ2-5, with 8 bases fitting TRBD2. From germline, CDR1 is MNHEY and CDR2 SVGAGI. The CDR3 runs to 15 residues. V gave up 7 bases and J gave up 4 bases; unmatched junction bases: 11. The CDR3, as DNA: TGTGCCAGCACTAGTAGGAGCGGGGGAGGAGAGACCCAGTACTTC. It codes for CASTSRSGGGETQYF.

The chain employs TRBV5-1 and TRBJ2-3; D is unclear. V lost 4 bases and J 7 bases, leaving 10 bases between the germline ends. Per the germline V gene, CDR1 is SGHRS and CDR2 is YFSETQ. The CDR3 runs to 12 residues. CDR3 loop: CASSPDDYTQYF. The CDR3 region has the DNA TGCGCCAGCAGCCCCGACGACTATACGCAGTATTTT.

This clone was found a few times. This chain's CDR3 is CASSPWTEFNYGYTF. The CDR3 DNA sequence: TGTGCCAGCAGCCCATGGACGGAATTTAACTATGGCTACACCTTC. The chain has TRBV7-9 and TRBJ1-2; D gene ambiguous. The V end lost 5 bases, the J end lost 1 base, and 14 bases lay between the germline ends. Germline lookup yields CDR1 SEHNR and CDR2 FQNEAQ (reference sequence). The CDR3 sequence is 15 residues long.

This chain connects TRBV28 to TRBJ2-7; D is perhaps TRBD1 or TRBD2 (5 bases each). CDR1 MDHEN and CDR2 SYDVKM come from the germline V gene. The CDR3 is 15 amino acids. The V gene lost 6 bases and the J gene lost 4 bases, with 19 bases spanning the gap. CDR3 sequence reads: CASSSSGAGTYEQYF. CDR3 DNA: TGTGCCAGCAGCTCATCCGGGGCAGGGACGTACGAGCAGTACTTC. The full variable domain, with the rest looked up from reference TRBV28 and TRBJ2-7, is DVKVTQSSRYLVKRTGEKVFLECVQDMDHENMFWYRQDPGLGLRLIYFSYDVKMKEKGDIPEGYSVSREKKERFSLILESASTNQTSMYLCASSSSGAGTYEQYFGPGTRLTVT.

The chain carries TRBV7-2 and TRBJ2-7; 7 bases are shared with TRBD1. V shed 2 bases, J shed 0 bases, and the junction held 4 bases outside the gene matches. Per the germline V gene, CDR1 is SGHTA and CDR2 is FQGNSA. The CDR3 runs to 15 residues. The CDR3, as DNA: TGTGCCAGCAGCTTACGGACAGGAGGCTCCTACGAGCAGTACTTC. It specifies CASSLRTGGSYEQYF.

The chain recombines TRBV10-3 with TRBJ1-6; a weak D match, TRBD1 (6 bases). Germline V gene data show CDR1 as ENHRY and CDR2 as SYGVKD. V was clipped by 0 bases and J by 8 bases, with 14 bases between them. This CDR3 comprises 16 residues. The CDR3 DNA follows: TGTGCCATCAGTGAGTCACGGGGGGCGAACGATTCACCCCTCCACTTT. Encoded protein: CAISESRGANDSPLHF.

The J gene is TRBJ2-2, the V gene TRBV28; either TRBD1 or TRBD2 may fit D (5 bases each). The V gene lost 7 bases and the J gene lost 2 bases, with 17 bases spanning the gap. Germline CDR1 is MDHEN and CDR2 is SYDVKM. The CDR3 spans 16 residues. The CDR3, as DNA: TGTGCCAGCACCACTTTTAGGGGAGCTAACACCGGGGAGCTGTTTTTT. Amino acids: CASTTFRGANTGELFF.

The rearrangement uses TRBV21-1 and TRBJ1-2. TRBV21-1 is flagged as a pseudogene. The CDR3 runs to 9 residues. The CDR3 reads CASNWGYTF. CDR3 DNA: TGTGCCAGCAATTGGGGCTACACCTTC.

The rearrangement links TRBV19 to TRBJ2-2; 9 nucleotides line up with TRBD1. Trimming removed 8 bases from V and 6 bases from J; junction bases left unmatched: 7. Per the germline V gene, CDR1 is LNHDA and CDR2 is SQIVND (reference sequence). CDR3 length equals 14 residues. Here the CDR3 reads CASRGQGIPGELFF. The CDR3 bases are TGTGCCAGTCGGGGACAGGGAATTCCCGGGGAGCTGTTTTTT.

DNA for the CDR3: TGTGCCAGCAGTTCGTCGGACGGGAGATTTCAGCCCCAGCATTTT. Translating gives CASSSSDGRFQPQHF. The gene calls are TRBV6-2 or TRBV6-3 and TRBJ1-5; D is unresolved. CDR3 length: 15 amino acids. Germline lookup yields CDR1 MNHEY and CDR2 SVGEGT. Trimming pared 4 bases from V and 6 bases from J, leaving 16 bases between.

This sequence joins TRBV5-1 and TRBJ2-7, with 12 bases that match TRBD2. The V gene end was trimmed by 2 bases and the J gene end by 4 bases; junction bases not matched to a gene: 4. The CDR3 is made up of 15 amino acids. Germline V CDR1 and CDR2: SGHRS, YFSETQ. CDR3 sequence reads: CASSLETSGGYEQYF. In DNA, the CDR3 is TGCGCCAGCAGCTTAGAGACTAGCGGGGGTTACGAGCAGTACTTC.

This chain joins TRBV23-1 and TRBJ2-7; 7 nucleotides line up with TRBD1. TRBV23-1 is an ORF, with its function uncertain. CDR3 length equals 13 residues. V dropped 6 bases and J dropped 2; count of bases not matched to a gene: 4. Here the CDR3 reads CASRRGRPYEQYF. CDR3 DNA: TGCGCCAGCAGGAGGGGGCGCCCCTACGAGCAGTACTTC.